This T cell receptor (beta chain) was sequenced for a study of blood T cell repertoires in COVID-19. Study-level background: From T cells, B-cell-depleted T cells, or PBMCs came the material, which was cDNA or gDNA.

This clone was observed a few times. Sequenced by immunoSEQ multiplex PCR; TCRdb stores in-frame clones only, minus some. Of approximately 77,000 clones listed, around 69% are singletons. After removal of 2 bases from V and 7 bases from J, the junction contained 5 bases not matched to a gene. The CDR3 is made up of 14 amino acids. The germline CDR1 and CDR2 sequences are SGHRS and YFSETQ. This TCR was sampled from a man between 65 and 79 years old with active or convalescent COVID-19. Source material: peripheral blood. This chain links TRBV5-1 with TRBJ1-4; TRBD1 matches 7 bases. The CDR3 DNA reads as TGCGCCAGCAGCTTTCGGGACAGCAGTGAAAAACTGTTTTTT. Its protein product is CASSFRDSSEKLFF.